This T cell receptor beta chain was profiled in a study of cytomegalovirus exposure and HLA in healthy donors (dated by TCRdb to about 2017). Looking at the study overall: An earlier analysis of 587 of the donors reported 250 to 350 Gb of sequence data and 90 million to 120 million unique TCR beta sequences obtained from about 180 million T cells. All discovery cohort repertoires had been generated on a single sequencing platform. To predict cytomegalovirus infection status, the study brought together high-throughput TCR immunosequencing, statistical association of individual TCRs with disease status, and machine learning. A later analysis re-analyzed previously published TCR beta repertoires from approximately 700 donors and added high-resolution HLA genotyping to study TCR occurrence patterns. In addition to the first cohort of around 670 subjects, a separate validation cohort of 130 or so different subjects was used. About 330 gigabases of sequencing data and tens of millions of unique TCR sequences made up an early release that covered roughly 670 HLA-typed donors. Of the 350 to 450 genotyped donors, 75% to 85% were placed in the genetic ancestry cluster associated with self-reported Caucasian donors. Typing coverage varied by locus: about 629-630 donors for A, B, C, DRB1 and DQB1; under 550 for DQA1; over 600 for DPA1; under 490 for DPB1. Rather than drawing on any new phenotypic data, the later analysis identified candidate immune exposures from TCR beta sequences and the way those sequences occurred across donors. The study used immunosequencing to profile the T cell repertoires of approximately 650 subjects and linked those repertoires to cytomegalovirus serostatus. Class I and class II HLA loci were covered by the typing at four-digit resolution. Among around 400 genotyped donors of the cohort, an average of roughly 230,000 unique TCR beta nucleotide sequences was sequenced per donor, of which roughly 17% were non-productive. Alongside the repertoire data, information on donor age, sex, ethnicity and CMV serostatus was compiled. A later genetic analysis used genome-wide SNP genotypes for about 65% of the roughly 670 donors, treating that subset as a discovery cohort. An earlier analysis of some 500 of the donors used high-throughput TCR beta sequencing to judge whether each TCR beta V gene segment behaved as functional or pseudogenic. Roughly 5 DR-DQ haplotypes were treated as single units for association and clustering because of strong linkage in the cohort. The study aimed to test whether cataloging public T cell receptors could reveal signatures of past pathogen exposure. The paper's findings and limits, for the study overall: At a false discovery rate of 0.05, a later analysis linked 16,000 or so TCR beta sequences to specific HLA alleles. The authors suggested that the approach could potentially be generalized to other disease states and immunological phenotypes. In a later analysis, HLA-associated TCR beta chains showed more clonal expansion and lower generation probabilities than non-associated chains that were equally common. In the study, around 160 TCR beta chains were listed as associated with cytomegalovirus. Correlated functional status among segregating V segments might be attributable to linkage disequilibrium, but an unknown experimental factor could not be ruled out. Several of the top co-occurrence clusters appeared to be linked to parvovirus B19, influenza, CMV and Epstein-Barr virus, according to a later analysis. The classifier was reported to diagnose cytomegalovirus status with high specificity and sensitivity in both the original and validation cohorts. A further reported finding was that TCR beta sequences accurately predicted the HLA-A and HLA-B alleles for most subjects in the first cohort. A later genetic analysis associated a missense DCLRE1C variant with V-gene and J-gene trimming of TCR beta chains, and an independent cohort replicated the association. Because HLA typing was unavailable for some donors at each locus, only the typed subset was used in association tests. Roughly uniform sequencing depth across donors was assumed in presence/absence analyses, although this assumption may not hold. Because counts were too low, approximately 15 rarely observed V segments, including chromosome 9 orphons, were excluded from the earlier analysis of several hundred of the donors. Assigning TCR associations to individual alleles was difficult when HLA alleles, especially DR and DQ, strongly co-occurred. In a later analysis, TCR association rates were found to vary across HLA loci, with the most associated TCRs seen for DRB1 alleles and the fewest for HLA-C alleles. Three of the identified cytomegalovirus-associated TCR beta chains were confirmed in vitro to be specific for cytomegalovirus antigens. CMV serostatus was the only immune exposure information available for the cohort. According to a later analysis, most CMV-associated TCR beta chains appeared to be HLA-restricted, and the HLA associations seemed to be driven largely by CMV exposure. In an earlier analysis of about 540 of the donors, most TCR beta V segments were observed in productive rearrangements about 90% or about 30% of the time, broadly matching IMGT annotations. A cluster of highly shared sequence variants was judged likely to be a technical artifact of the sequencing pipeline. According to a later genetic analysis, donors in an Asian-associated ancestry cluster had fewer N-insertions in productive TCRs than the approximately 670-donor mean. Across donors, most TCR sequences were observed very rarely, whereas some public TCRs were present in many individuals. Only TCR beta chains were sequenced in this cohort, and the absence of alpha or paired-chain data limited detectable features.

The cohort was made up of under 800 healthy bone marrow donors. At the time of sampling, all cohort members were nominally healthy, though unrecorded immune exposures were likely present. The donor was CMV seropositive and belonged to the group of more than 250 seropositive cohort members. A peripheral blood sample was provided by each donor, and peripheral blood mononuclear cells were used for TCR beta sequencing. The Qiagen DNeasy Blood Extraction Kit was used to extract genomic DNA from the blood cell samples. Comment on this clone: The specificity of this receptor is unknown. No much larger clone is present one base from it, and per-base qualities are unavailable.

The library was obtained by the immunoSEQ multiplex PCR assay. For the multiplex PCR, a mixture combining 60 forward primers for TCR Vbeta segments and 13 reverse primers for TCR Jbeta segments was used. Amplification of the CDR3 region of rearranged TCR beta genes was performed with a multiplex PCR assay on genomic DNA. On the Illumina HiSeq System, the amplified TCR beta libraries were sequenced as 87-base-pair reads. On the authors' methods: A later analysis counted 75 million to 100 million unique TCR beta chains across the 600 to 850 repertoires, and around 9.9 million of these chains were shared by at least two donors. Raw reads were error-corrected and collapsed into unique sequences by a nearest-neighbor algorithm in which closely related sequences were merged to remove PCR and sequencing errors. Alignment of CDR3 sequences to IMGT reference sequences was used to assign V, D and J gene segments. For a sequence to be retained, a match of at least six nucleotides to both a V gene segment and a J gene segment was required. A rearrangement counted as productive if the CDR3 had no stop codons and remained in frame with V and J, and every other rearrangement counted as non-productive. CDR3 was defined according to IMGT convention as the region running from the second conserved V-encoded cysteine to the conserved J-encoded phenylalanine. The earlier analysis of 500 to 650 of the donors excluded any sequence lacking an unambiguous match to a single V gene segment. An earlier analysis of several hundred of the donors classified V segments as functional when productive rearrangements were above 56.7% and as segregating when the standard deviation between donors was above 5%. A statistical classification framework was built to diagnose cytomegalovirus status from the catalog of TCR beta chain sequences. In a later analysis, V and J genes were assigned by comparing TCR nucleotide sequences against IMGT/GENE-DB human TR gene sequences. In a later analysis, CDR3 sequences and most-parsimonious VDJ recombination scenarios were assigned using the TCRdist pipeline. In a later analysis, each TCR beta chain was defined by its CDR3 amino acid sequence together with its V-gene family, and reads without a unique V-gene family were excluded. In a later analysis, around 600 highly shared, low-generation-probability nucleotide sequences were removed to address suspected cross-contamination and a sequencing artifact. For each public chain, a later analysis derived a clonal expansion index from normalized ranks of inferred template counts within each repertoire. A later analysis computed generation probabilities with a VDJ recombination model fitted to out-of-frame rearrangements, and checked the results against IGoR. A later analysis scored TCR-TCR, TCR-HLA and TCR-CMV co-occurrence with hypergeometric tests, applying a repertoire-size bias correction to TCR pairs. To estimate false discovery rates, a later analysis permuted the HLA or CMV assignments 20 times. In a later analysis, co-occurring TCRs were grouped with DBSCAN, and TCRdist sequence similarity was added when clustering was performed within HLA-allele-positive subsets. For co-occurrence clustering, repertoires with fewer than 30,000 or more than 120,000 public chains were excluded, along with a handful of repertoires with anomalous nucleotide sharing. TCRdb took this table from immuneACCESS and kept in-frame rearrangements with V and J called. Such tables lack part of the clones; where checked against another copy, unresolved V genes explain under half of the gap, and the rest is unexplained. The V and J calls and clone size were taken over from that table, and D and trimming were inferred from the DNA. The sample data list about 120,000 clones, and over 60% of these were observed just once. The ten largest clones take up 4.5% to 6% of the sample.

This receptor was taken from a man between 18 and 35 years old in good health and CMV-seropositive. The sequencing sample was made of PBMCs.

The CDR3 loop reads CASSLVGKQGNTIYF. The DNA reads TGCGCCAGCAGCTTGGTTGGCAAACAGGGAAACACCATATATTTT. This chain is built from TRBV5-1 and TRBJ1-3, with the D gene uncertain. Measured from the cysteine to the phenylalanine, the CDR3 is 15 residues long. Left in the record is the CDR3 DNA by itself, 45 bases read in frame from the first base. The germline V gene supplies CDR1 SGHRS and CDR2 YFSETQ. V sheds 0 bases and J sheds 4 bases, leaving 11 bases between their ends.